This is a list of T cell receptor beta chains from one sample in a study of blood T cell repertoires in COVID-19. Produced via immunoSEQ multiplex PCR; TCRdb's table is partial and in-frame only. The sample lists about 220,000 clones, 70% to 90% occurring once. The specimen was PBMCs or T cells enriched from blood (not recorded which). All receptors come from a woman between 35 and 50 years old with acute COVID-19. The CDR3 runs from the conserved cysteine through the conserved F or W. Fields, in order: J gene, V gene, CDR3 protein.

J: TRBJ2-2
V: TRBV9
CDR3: CASSVVPGGANTGELFF

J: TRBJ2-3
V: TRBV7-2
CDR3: CASSSPRDTQYF

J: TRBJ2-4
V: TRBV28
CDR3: CASSETSGGDQNIQYF

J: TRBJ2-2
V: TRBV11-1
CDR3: CASSASSGVTGELFF

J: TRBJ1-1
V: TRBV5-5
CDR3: CASSLNGGAFF

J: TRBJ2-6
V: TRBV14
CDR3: CASSPGGGFLSGANVLTF

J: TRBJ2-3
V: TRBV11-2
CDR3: CASGRERGRGAQDTQYF

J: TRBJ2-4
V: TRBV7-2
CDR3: CASSLEGGWIDIQYF

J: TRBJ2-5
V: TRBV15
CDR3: CATSRDQGAASYQETQYF

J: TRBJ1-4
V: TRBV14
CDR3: CASSRRTGTSNEKLFF

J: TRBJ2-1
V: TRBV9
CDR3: CASSAGRNEQFF

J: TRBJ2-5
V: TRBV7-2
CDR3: CASITTSGGATKTQYF

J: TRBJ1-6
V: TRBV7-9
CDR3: CASGPTAELHF

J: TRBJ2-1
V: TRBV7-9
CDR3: CASSLTGGASEQFF

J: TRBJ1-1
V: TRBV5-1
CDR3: CASSLAGQGGAEAFF

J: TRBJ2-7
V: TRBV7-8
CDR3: CASSEDRGPGYEQYF

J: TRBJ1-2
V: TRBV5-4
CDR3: CASSSEQGYYGYTF

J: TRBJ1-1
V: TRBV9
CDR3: CASSVEPLNTEAFF

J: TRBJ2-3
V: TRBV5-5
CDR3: CASSLLGAGSSTDTQYF

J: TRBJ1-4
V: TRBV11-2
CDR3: CASSLVPGGLFF

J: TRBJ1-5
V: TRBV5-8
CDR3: CASSLGEGRPNQPQHF

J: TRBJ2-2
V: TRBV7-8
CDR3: CASSSETGYSMNTGELFF

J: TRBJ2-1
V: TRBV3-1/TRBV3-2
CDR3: CASSQARGGGQFF

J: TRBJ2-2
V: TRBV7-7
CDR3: CASSLRQNTGELFF

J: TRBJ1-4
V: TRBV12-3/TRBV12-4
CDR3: CASSLSQTGDLFF

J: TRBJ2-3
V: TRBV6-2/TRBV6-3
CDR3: CASSYWLAGGPEDTQYF

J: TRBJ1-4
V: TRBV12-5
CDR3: CASGLGTGANEKLFF

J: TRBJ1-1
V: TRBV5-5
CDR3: CASSLEGALTTEAFF

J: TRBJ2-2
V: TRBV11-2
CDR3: CASSSNTGELFF

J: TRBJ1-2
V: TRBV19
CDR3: CASSPVTNYGYTF

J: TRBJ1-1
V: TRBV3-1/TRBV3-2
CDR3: CASSQAGQGAAFF

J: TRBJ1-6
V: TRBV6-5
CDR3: CASNSGGGSPLHF

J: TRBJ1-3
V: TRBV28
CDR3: CASSFQNTRIYF

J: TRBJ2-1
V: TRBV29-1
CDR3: CSTWAGNEQFF

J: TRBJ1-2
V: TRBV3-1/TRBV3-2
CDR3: CASSQVGGPYGYTF

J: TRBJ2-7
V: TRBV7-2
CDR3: CATTSKGSSGGSYEQYF

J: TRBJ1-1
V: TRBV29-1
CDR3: CSIRDRMNTEAFF

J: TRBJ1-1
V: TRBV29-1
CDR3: CSVARQGRGNTEAFF

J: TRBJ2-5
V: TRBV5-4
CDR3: CASSPPGQVMETQYF

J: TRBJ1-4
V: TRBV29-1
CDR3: CSVAGERTNEKLFF

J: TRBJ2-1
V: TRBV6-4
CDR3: CASSETSGGFNEQFF

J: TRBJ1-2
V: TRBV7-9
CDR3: CASSPTGAGYTF

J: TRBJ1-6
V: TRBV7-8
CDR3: CASSRTGGNNSPLHF

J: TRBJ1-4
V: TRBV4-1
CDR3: CASSLWDRGGEKLFF

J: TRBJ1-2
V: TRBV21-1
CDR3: CASSRLRGNYGYTF

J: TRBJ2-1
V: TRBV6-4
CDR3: CASSDSGGAREQFF

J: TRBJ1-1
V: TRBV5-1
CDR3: CASRTGNTEAFF

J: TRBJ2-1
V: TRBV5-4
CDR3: CASSRQGRGYNEQFF

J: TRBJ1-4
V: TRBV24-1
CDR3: CATSDLGPHNEKLFF

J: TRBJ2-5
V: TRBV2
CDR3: CASRGTNQETQYF

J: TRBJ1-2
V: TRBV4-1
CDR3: CASSQARSPRGEGYTF